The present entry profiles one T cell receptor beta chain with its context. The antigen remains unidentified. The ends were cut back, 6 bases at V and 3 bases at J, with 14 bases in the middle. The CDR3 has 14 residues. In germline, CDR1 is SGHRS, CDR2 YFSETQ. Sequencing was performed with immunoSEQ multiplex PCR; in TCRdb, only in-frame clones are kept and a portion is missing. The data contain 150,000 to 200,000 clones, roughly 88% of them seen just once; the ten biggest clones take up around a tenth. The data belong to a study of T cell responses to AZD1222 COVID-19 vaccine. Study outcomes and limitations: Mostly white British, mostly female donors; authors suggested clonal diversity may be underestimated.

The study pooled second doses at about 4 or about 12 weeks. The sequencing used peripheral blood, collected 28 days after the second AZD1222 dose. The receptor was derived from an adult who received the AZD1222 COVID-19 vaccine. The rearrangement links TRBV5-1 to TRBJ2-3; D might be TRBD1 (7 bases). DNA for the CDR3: TGCGCCAGCAATGGAGGGGGCGCGACAGATACGCAGTATTTT. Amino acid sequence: CASNGGGATDTQYF. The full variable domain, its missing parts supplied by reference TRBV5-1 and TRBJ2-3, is KAGVTQTPRYLIKTRGQQVTLSCSPISGHRSVSWYQQTPGQGLQFLFEYFSETQRNKGNFPGRFSGRQFSNSRSEMNVSTLELGDSALYLCASNGGGATDTQYFGPGTRLTVL.